Shown below are 32 T cell receptor beta chains from a single sample sequenced in a study of T cell repertoires in cytomegalovirus infection. TCRdb used MiXCR to reprocess the reads, holding one entry per CDR3 protein. This table holds about 360,000 distinct CDR3 sequences, about a sixth found once. Sequencing was done on a sample of PBMCs. Receptors originate from a human donor in good health (CMV status not recorded). Some clones in this sample may be carry-over from other donors' samples.

The chain carries TRBV20-1 and TRBJ2-5; maybe TRBD1 (7 bases). The V end lost 5 bases, the J end lost 3 bases, and 13 bases lay between the germline ends. The CDR3 consists of 13 residues. Germline assignment: CDR1 DFQATT and CDR2 SNEGSKA (reference sequence). DNA of the CDR3: TGCAGTGCTGACAGGGACTTGAAAGAGACCCAGTACTTC. Its translation is CSADRDLKETQYF.

This clonotype was seen ten or more times. This sequence joins TRBV7-8 and TRBJ2-7; 13 nucleotides align to TRBD2. This CDR3 has 15 residues. Germline trimming cut 3 bases from V and 6 bases from J; bases unmatched to any gene: 5. Per germline, CDR1 SGHVS and CDR2 FQNEAQ. The CDR3 region is CASSFGTSGIGEQYF. As DNA, the CDR3 is TGTGCCAGCAGCTTCGGGACTAGCGGGATCGGCGAGCAGTACTTC.

This clonotype was recorded at least ten times. The V and J genes are TRBV7-8 and TRBJ1-2; TRBD1 is a possible D gene (6 bases). Germline CDR1 reads SGHVS; CDR2 reads FQNEAQ. This CDR3 comprises 14 residues. The V and J ends lost 4 bases and 6 bases respectively, with 15 bases between them. The DNA of the CDR3 is TGTGCCAGCAGCTCGAGATGGGACATTAATGGCTACACCTTC. Protein: CASSSRWDINGYTF.

The sample holds a few counts of this clonotype. The chain has TRBV7-2 and TRBJ2-5; 12 bases are a match to TRBD2. The CDR3 consists of 14 residues. CDR1 and CDR2 from the germline V gene are SGHTA and FQGNSA. V lost 6 bases to trimming and J lost 5 bases; unmatched junction nucleotides: 4. Here the CDR3 reads CASRRLAGVETQYF. The CDR3 nucleotides are TGTGCCAGCAGGAGACTAGCGGGGGTGGAGACCCAGTACTTC.

This clonotype occurred a few times. CDR3 sequence: CASRLLGQGSATQYF. In DNA, the CDR3 is TGTGCCAGCAGGCTCCTTGGACAGGGTTCGGCGACCCAGTACTTC. J is TRBJ2-5 and V is TRBV28; 8 nucleotides align to TRBD1. The CDR3 length is 15 residues. Germline V lookup: CDR1 MDHEN, CDR2 SYDVKM. The V gene end was trimmed by 6 bases and the J gene end by 7 bases; junction bases not matched to a gene: 13.

In this sample, this clonotype turned up many times. This chain connects TRBV7-2 to TRBJ2-1, with D unresolved. The V end was cut by 4 bases, the J end by 4 bases, with 5 bases between. The CDR3 length is 12 residues. The germline V gene encodes CDR1 SGHTA and CDR2 FQGNSA. CDR3 sequence: CASSSGYNEQFF. In nucleotides, the CDR3 is TGTGCCAGCAGCTCCGGGTACAATGAGCAGTTCTTC.

This clonotype was seen many times. This chain uses TRBV7-6 with TRBJ2-7, with no clear D. Germline V lookup: CDR1 SGHVS, CDR2 FNYEAQ. V gave up 0 bases and J gave up 5 bases, with 5 bases separating them. This CDR3 is 12 amino acids long. The CDR3 sequence: CASSLADDEQYF. CDR3 DNA: TGTGCCAGCAGCTTAGCGGATGACGAGCAGTACTTC.

This clonotype was picked up many times. The CDR3 DNA follows: TGTGCCAGCAGCTTTCCTGTTCTTAGCGGGAGTATCTCAGATACGCAGTATTTT. It encodes CASSFPVLSGSISDTQYF. This chain connects TRBV7-2 to TRBJ2-3; 9 nucleotides agree with TRBD2. Losses at the gene ends were 3 bases for V and 4 bases for J; bases not matched to a gene: 14. The CDR3 totals 18 residues. CDR1 is SGHTA and CDR2 is FQGNSA in the germline V gene.

This chain joins TRBV10-3 and TRBJ2-7; no firm D call. This CDR3 contains 14 residues. The germline gives CDR1 ENHRY, CDR2 SYGVKD. Trimming shortened V by 2 bases and J by 2 bases, and 10 bases separated the two germline ends. This CDR3 is CAISEDTGPYEQYF. DNA of the CDR3: TGTGCCATCAGTGAGGACACTGGCCCCTACGAGCAGTACTTC.

A few counts support this clonotype. The chain is built from TRBV6-2 or TRBV6-3 and TRBJ2-7; 7 nucleotides line up with TRBD1. This CDR3 region has 20 residues. J lost 0 bases, V lost 2 bases, and 19 bases had no gene match. Germline lookup yields CDR1 MNHEY and CDR2 SVGEGT. As DNA, the CDR3 is TGTGCCAGCAGTTACCCCAGAAATATACCCGGGACAGTGACCTCCTACGAGCAGTACTTC. It is translated as CASSYPRNIPGTVTSYEQYF.

This chain connects TRBV7-9 to TRBJ1-6; maybe TRBD1 (6 bases). Trimming cost V 2 bases and J 9 bases, with 14 bases left between them. Germline lookup yields CDR1 SEHNR and CDR2 FQNEAQ (reference sequence). The CDR3 covers 15 residues. The CDR3 spells CASSLMGALSSPLHF. CDR3 in DNA: TGTGCCAGCAGCTTAATGGGGGCGTTGAGTTCACCCCTCCACTTT.

This clonotype was observed a handful of times. The chain links TRBV20-1 to TRBJ2-7, with no clear D. There are 13 residues in the CDR3. The germline CDR1 and CDR2 sequences are DFQATT and SNEGSKA (reference sequence). V lost 4 bases, J lost 6 bases, and 16 bases lay in between. Here the CDR3 reads CSANPPSGLEQYF. The CDR3, as DNA: TGCAGTGCTAATCCACCCTCGGGCCTCGAGCAGTACTTC.

This clonotype was detected ten times or more. This CDR3 is CASSSPTSYEQYF. The CDR3 DNA reads TGTGCCAGCAGCTCCCCGACCTCCTACGAGCAGTACTTC. The genes are TRBV7-9 and TRBJ2-7; D remains ambiguous. The ends were cut back, 4 bases at V and 0 bases at J, with 7 bases in the middle. This CDR3 region has 13 residues. CDR1 and CDR2 (germline): SEHNR, FQNEAQ (reference sequence).

J is TRBJ2-3 and V is TRBV12-3 or TRBV12-4; 12 nucleotides line up with TRBD2. The CDR3 consists of 19 residues. With V trimmed by 7 bases and J by 2 bases, 16 bases remained unmatched. CDR3 sequence reads: CASTPGRLAGAPTTDTQYF. The CDR3 DNA sequence: TGTGCCAGCACCCCGGGGAGACTAGCGGGGGCCCCTACCACAGATACGCAGTATTTT.

This clonotype was counted ten times or more. V gene TRBV7-9 combines with J gene TRBJ2-1, with D unresolved. CDR1 is SEHNR, CDR2 FQNEAQ, per germline (reference sequence). The ends were cut back, 6 bases at V and 5 bases at J, with 20 bases in the middle. This CDR3 is 16 amino acids long. As DNA, the CDR3 is TGTGCCAGCAGTCAAAAATCCTCCAGGCCCGACAATGAGCAGTTCTTC. The encoded protein is CASSQKSSRPDNEQFF.

The chain couples TRBV6-5 to TRBJ2-7; the D gene is possibly TRBD2 (6 bases). Trimming stripped 2 bases from V and 2 bases from J, with 10 bases between. The CDR3 is 14 residues long. Germline CDR1 MNHEY, CDR2 SVGAGI. The CDR3 coding sequence is TGTGCCAGCAGTTACGGGGGGACCACCTACGAGCAGTACTTC. It yields the protein CASSYGGTTYEQYF.

To note about this clonotype: A read error may be the cause here, since a much bigger clone is one base away. V is TRBV7-2 and J is TRBJ1-3; D is unresolved. Germline-derived CDR1 and CDR2 are SGHTA and FQGNSA. The CDR3 is made up of 13 amino acids. V was cut by 6 bases and J by 0 bases, with 6 bases left in between. The DNA of the CDR3 is TGTACCAGCAGTGTTAGCTCTGGAAACACCATATATTTT. It specifies CTSSVSSGNTIYF.

This clonotype was observed many times. The V call is TRBV19, the J call TRBJ2-1; 9 nucleotides line up with TRBD2. The CDR3 is made up of 14 amino acids. The germline CDR1 and CDR2 sequences are LNHDA and SQIVND (reference sequence). V was pared by 7 bases and J by 9 bases, with 10 bases of the junction left unmatched. CDR3: CASTGGRALGEQFF. CDR3 nucleotides: TGTGCCAGTACGGGCGGGAGGGCCCTCGGTGAGCAGTTCTTC.

This clonotype was detected ten times or more. As DNA, the CDR3 is TGTGCCAGCAGCGGTACAATCAGTTACAATGAGCAGTTCTTC. Protein: CASSGTISYNEQFF. The chain links TRBV7-2 to TRBJ2-1; D is unclear. V lost 5 bases, J lost 4 bases, and 12 bases lay in between. The germline V gene has CDR1 SGHTA and CDR2 FQGNSA. The CDR3 runs 14 residues.

This clonotype was recorded at least ten times. The CDR3 coding sequence is TGTGCCAGCAGTCCGGTCCATACAGATACGCAGTATTTT. Translating gives CASSPVHTDTQYF. The chain has TRBV7-9 and TRBJ2-3; no definite D call. This CDR3 spans 13 amino acids. V lost 6 bases and J lost 3, with 10 bases in between. CDR1 is SEHNR and CDR2 is FQNEAQ in the germline V gene (reference sequence).

This clonotype has only a few counts. CDR3 residues: CASSITHGGGYTF. DNA for the CDR3: TGTGCCAGTAGTATAACCCACGGTGGGGGCTACACCTTC. This chain connects TRBV19 to TRBJ1-2, with no clear D. CDR1 is LNHDA, CDR2 SQIVND, per germline (reference sequence). V was trimmed by 2 bases and J by 8 bases, leaving 12 bases between them. The CDR3 length is 13 residues.

V and J are TRBV3-1 and TRBJ2-7; D tentatively fits TRBD1 or TRBD2 (5 bases each). CDR1 is LGHDT, CDR2 YNNKEL, per germline (reference sequence). This CDR3 comprises 16 residues. Trimming stripped 1 base from V and 2 bases from J, with 15 bases between. The CDR3 spells CASSQGFGEGTYEQYF. CDR3 bases: TGTGCCAGCAGCCAAGGCTTTGGAGAGGGGACCTACGAGCAGTACTTC.

The chain has TRBV29-1 and TRBJ2-5, with D unresolved. The CDR3 loop spans 12 amino acids. The V gene's germline CDR1 is SQVTM and CDR2 ANQGSEA. V was clipped by 6 bases and J by 4 bases, with 12 bases between them. The CDR3 DNA sequence: TGCAGCGTAGTCCGGGCAGGAGAGACCCAGTACTTC. It codes for CSVVRAGETQYF.

This clonotype was counted only a few times. The J gene is TRBJ1-6, the V gene TRBV27, with a tentative D call TRBD1 (5 bases). V shed 8 bases and J shed 8 bases, with 16 bases lying between them. The CDR3 runs 14 residues. Per the germline V gene, CDR1 is MNHEY and CDR2 is SMNVEV (reference sequence). The CDR3 nucleotides are TGTGCCAGCCGGTCAGGGAAGTGGGATTCACCCCTCCACTTT. Translating it yields CASRSGKWDSPLHF.

V is TRBV10-3 and J is TRBJ2-7, with TRBD1 matching over 7 bases. The length of the CDR3 is 14 residues. Losses at the gene ends were 6 bases for V and 4 bases for J; bases not matched to a gene: 9. Germline V lookup: CDR1 ENHRY, CDR2 SYGVKD. CDR3 amino acids: CAISMDRSRYEQYF. CDR3 nucleotides: TGTGCCATCAGCATGGACAGGTCACGGTACGAGCAGTACTTC.

This clonotype was detected many times. The rearrangement uses TRBV7-8 and TRBJ1-2, with D possibly TRBD1 on 6 matching bases. This CDR3 spans 14 amino acids. In germline, CDR1 is SGHVS, CDR2 FQNEAQ. V shed 1 base and J shed 6 bases, with 12 bases lying between them. Here the CDR3 DNA reads TGTGCCAGCAGCTTAGTAGGGCAGGGGAATGGCTACACCTTC. Its translation: CASSLVGQGNGYTF.

CDR3 residues: CASSLGVWEETQYF. CDR3 sequence (DNA): TGTGCCAGCAGCTTAGGGGTCTGGGAAGAGACCCAGTACTTC. V is TRBV11-2 and J is TRBJ2-5; D gene ambiguous. This CDR3 region has 14 residues. The germline V gene encodes CDR1 SGHAT and CDR2 FQNNGV. V lost 1 base to trimming and J lost 3 bases, with 9 bases between them.

This clonotype was seen ten or more times. The V call is TRBV7-9, the J call TRBJ1-2; unclear D gene. CDR3 length equals 13 residues. Trimming removed 2 bases from V and 10 bases from J, with 14 bases in between. CDR1 is SEHNR, CDR2 FQNEAQ, per germline (reference sequence). CDR3 nucleotides: TGTGCCAGCAGCTTAAATCCGTACGAGGACTACACCTTC. Protein product: CASSLNPYEDYTF.

This clonotype has only a few counts. The V gene is TRBV7-2, the J gene TRBJ1-2; D uncertain. Germline V gene lookup returns CDR1 SGHTA and CDR2 FQGNSA. Trimming cost V 4 bases and J 3 bases, with 12 bases left between them. This CDR3 comprises 14 residues. This CDR3 reads CASSSYGSYYGYTF. As DNA, the CDR3 is TGTGCCAGCAGCTCTTATGGATCGTACTATGGCTACACCTTC.

The table lists this clonotype with many counts. J is TRBJ1-1 and V is TRBV7-2, with 8 bases identical to TRBD1. Germline assignment: CDR1 SGHTA and CDR2 FQGNSA. V shed 5 bases and J 11 bases; nucleotides not matched to a gene: 7. The CDR3 consists of 12 residues. CDR3 sequence reads: CASSARGRWAFF. The CDR3 DNA reads TGTGCCAGCAGCGCCAGGGGGCGCTGGGCTTTCTTT.

This clonotype was found many times. The chain links TRBV7-2 to TRBJ2-7; the D gene is possibly TRBD2 (6 bases). The CDR3 runs 16 residues. V lost 5 bases and J 3 bases, leaving 20 bases between the germline ends. Germline-derived CDR1 and CDR2 are SGHTA and FQGNSA. This CDR3 is CASSPGTGTPYYEQYF. DNA for the CDR3: TGTGCCAGCAGCCCCGGGACGGGGACTCCATACTACGAGCAGTACTTC.

This sequence joins TRBV12-3 or TRBV12-4 and TRBJ2-7, with 10 bases that match TRBD2. V was pared by 6 bases and J by 4 bases, with 6 bases of the junction left unmatched. The length of the CDR3 is 14 residues. CDR3 loop: CASSRAGGIYEQYF. The CDR3 nucleotides read TGTGCCAGCAGCCGAGCGGGAGGGATTTACGAGCAGTACTTC.